This T cell receptor beta chain was documented in a study of a mutant IDH1 vaccine in newly diagnosed glioma. The overall study: Patients in the study were vaccinated eight times, receiving shots in weeks 1, 3, 5, 7, 11, 15, 19 and 23. Treated patients had a mean age of 40.4 years and an approximately 62% male, about 40% female split. Before enrollment, patients got radiotherapy alone, temozolomide alone, or mostly the combination.

This sample's time point: week 23, last vaccination. One vaccine dose held 300 ug of mutant IDH1 20-mer peptide and came with topical imiquimod. The table came from immunoSEQ multiplex PCR; TCRdb's copy has only in-frame clones and leaves some out. In the table there are over 40,000 clones, about 78% of which are singletons. Notes on this clone: Antigen: not known.

From germline, CDR1 is SGHRS and CDR2 YFSETQ. The CDR3 contains 13 residues. Trimming took 6 bases from V and 1 from J, leaving 10 bases between them. V gene TRBV5-1 combines with J gene TRBJ1-1, with unresolved D. Material: PBMCs, obtained from a glioma patient whose treatment included an IDH1 peptide vaccine. The sequence derives from a woman between 40 and 55 years old with glioma. Some clones in this sample may be carry-over from other donors' samples. CDR3 nucleotides: TGCGCCAGCATGGCTGAGGAGAACACTGAAGCTTTCTTT. Translating gives CASMAEENTEAFF.